This TCR beta chain comes out of a study of post-analysis software for immune sequencing data. The wider study: Relapsing-remitting, secondary progressive and progressive-relapsing multiple sclerosis were all included among the disease courses. Study conclusions and caveats: F measure grouped same-batch samples tightly together. Compared with controls, patients showed significantly lower normalized Chao1 diversity. Five TRBV segments were more frequent in patients than controls; TRBV5-6, TRBV5-1 and TRBV20-1 belonged to this group.

Worth noting for this clonotype: The antigen remains unidentified.

Prepared libraries of TCR beta cDNA carried unique molecular identifiers. Roughly 450,000 cDNA molecules came from roughly 1 to 10 million T cells. Each CDR3 protein gets one entry after TCRdb re-called the PCR reads with MiXCR. The sample includes roughly 170,000 distinct CDR3 sequences, 25% to 35% seen only once; the top ten take roughly 1.6%. With 4 bases clipped from V and 3 bases from J, the junction kept 4 bases outside the gene matches. From germline, CDR1 is WNHNN and CDR2 SYGVQD (reference sequence). This CDR3 spans 15 amino acids. The V gene is TRBV10-1, the J gene TRBJ2-2; 8 bases agree with TRBD1. This clonotype was sampled from a girl aged 10-17 years with multiple sclerosis. Sample: blood. CDR3 in amino acids: CASSAETGDTGELFF. The CDR3 coding sequence is TGCGCCAGCAGTGCTGAGACAGGGGACACCGGGGAGCTGTTTTTT.